These 8 T cell receptor beta chains originate from one sample sequenced in a study of cytomegalovirus exposure and HLA in healthy donors. The PCR contained 60 Vbeta and 13 Jbeta primers. Assay used: immunoSEQ multiplex PCR; TCRdb lists only in-frame clones, some missing. The sample has approximately 150,000 clones; approximately 81% are singletons. The material sequenced was PBMCs. The receptor set was obtained from a man aged 25-45 years in good health and CMV-seronegative.

The chain combines TRBV4-3 with TRBJ2-1; D gene unclear. The CDR3 loop spans 16 amino acids. Germline assignment: CDR1 LGHNA and CDR2 YSLEER. V was trimmed by 0 bases and J by 5 bases, leaving 14 bases between them. CDR3 DNA sequence: TGCGCCAGCAGCCAAGATCTCCGGGTCGAGCACAATGAGCAGTTCTTC. It codes for CASSQDLRVEHNEQFF.

This rearrangement joins TRBV19 to TRBJ1-2; D is ambiguous. The length of the CDR3 is 12 residues. V lost 1 base to trimming and J lost 8 bases, with 8 bases between them. The germline V gene has CDR1 LNHDA and CDR2 SQIVND (reference sequence). CDR3 DNA sequence: TGTGCCAGTAGTATAGCGGGAGGAGGCTACACCTTC. This gives the protein CASSIAGGGYTF.

This clone is a singleton in its sample. The rearrangement uses TRBV29-1 and TRBJ1-1; D gene uncertain. Germline V CDR1 and CDR2: SQVTM, ANQGSEA. The CDR3 covers 13 residues. The germline V and J ends were trimmed by 3 bases and 0 bases, with 8 bases remaining between them. The CDR3 reads CSVEEHMNTEAFF. The CDR3 nucleotides read TGCAGCGTTGAGGAGCACATGAACACTGAAGCTTTCTTT.

J is TRBJ2-3 and V is TRBV29-1; 13 bases map to TRBD2. V was clipped by 8 bases and J by 1 base; unmatched bases: 3. This CDR3 spans 14 amino acids. The V gene's germline CDR1 is SQVTM and CDR2 ANQGSEA. The CDR3 loop reads CSKGTSGGTDTQYF. CDR3 DNA: TGCAGCAAAGGGACTAGCGGGGGCACAGATACGCAGTATTTT.

In nucleotides, the CDR3 is TGTGCCAGCACGGCCAAGGTTGGGGGCCTAAAGGACACGCAGTATTTT. This codes for CASTAKVGGLKDTQYF. The rearrangement uses TRBV4-2 and TRBJ2-3; maybe TRBD1 (6 bases). CDR1 and CDR2 from the germline V gene are LGHNA and YNFKEQ. The ends were cut back, 7 bases at V and 9 bases at J, with 26 bases in the middle. There are 16 residues in the CDR3.

The gene calls are TRBV5-1 and TRBJ1-2; TRBD1 matches at 8 bases. Losses at the gene ends were 1 base for V and 2 bases for J; bases not matched to a gene: 4. This CDR3 is 15 amino acids long. CDR1 and CDR2 (germline): SGHRS, YFSETQ. CDR3 in amino acids: CASSLPGTGNYGYTF. CDR3 nucleotides: TGCGCCAGCAGCTTGCCCGGGACAGGAAACTATGGCTACACCTTC.

The chain links TRBV5-6 to TRBJ2-1, with D perhaps matching TRBD1 (6 bases). The V end was cut by 2 bases, the J end by 7 bases, with 16 bases between. CDR1 is SGHDT, CDR2 YYEEEE, per germline. The CDR3 runs 15 residues. The DNA of the CDR3 is TGTGCCAGCAGCTTTACAGGGCCGAGAGGTAATGAGCAGTTCTTC. Amino acid sequence: CASSFTGPRGNEQFF.

The chain carries TRBV6-5 and TRBJ2-5, with TRBD1 matching 11 bases. Trimming removed 5 bases from V and 2 bases from J; junction bases left unmatched: 4. This CDR3 spans 15 amino acids. In germline, CDR1 is MNHEY, CDR2 SVGAGI. CDR3 residues: CASSPRDRGQETQYF. CDR3 bases: TGTGCCAGCAGTCCCCGGGACAGGGGGCAAGAGACCCAGTACTTC.